Here is one TCR beta chain with its context. Combining iRepertoire HTBI primers with Arm-PCR of CDR3 regions, the authors built TCR beta libraries. TCRdb re-called the multiplex PCR reads through MiXCR, storing one row per CDR3 protein. The table lists some 450,000 distinct CDR3 sequences, about a quarter of them singletons. The sample belongs to a study of regulatory T cells in long-lasting Graves disease. Regarding time point: persistent/refractory GD, antithyroid drugs over 5 years with positive TRAb. Construction of the TCR library relied on RNA isolated from PBMCs. The CDR3 is 14 amino acids. V shed 7 bases and J 1 base; nucleotides not matched to a gene: 2.

The sample consisted of peripheral blood mononuclear cells (PBMCs), taken when the disease was refractory, from a patient treated with antithyroid drugs. The TCR comes from a female donor with Graves disease. The V and J genes are TRBV12-3 or TRBV12-4 and TRBJ2-2; the match to TRBD2 covers 8 bases. For the CDR3, the DNA is TGTGCCAGCATGGGACTAGGGAACACCGGGGAGCTGTTTTTT. It translates to CASMGLGNTGELFF.